This is a list of T cell receptor beta chains from one sample in a study of OX40 agonist ivuxolimab in advanced cancers. Clones were sequenced by immunoSEQ multiplex PCR, and TCRdb holds only the in-frame ones, with some missing. The data show roughly 74,000 clones, approximately 92% seen once. The sequences come from CD4+ or CD8+ T cells sorted from blood, collected in a trial of the OX40 agonist ivuxolimab. These receptors were obtained from an adult with an advanced solid tumor such as melanoma, head and neck, liver or kidney cancer. Each CDR3 is given with its conserved first and last residue. A D gene is named only where the DNA matches it firmly. Some rows mark clone size as missing; the rest say once, few, many or name a class of expanded clone.

TRBV5-8	-	-	TRBJ2-2	CASSLYSETGELFF	TGTGCCAGCAGCTTGTACTCCGAAACCGGGGAGCTGTTTTTT
TRBV6-6	-	-	TRBJ1-3	CASSYGGTGNTIYF	TGTGCCAGCAGTTACGGGGGGACTGGAAACACCATATATTTT
TRBV7-2	-	-	TRBJ2-1	CASSFLGAPYNEQFF	TGTGCCAGCAGCTTCCTCGGGGCCCCCTACAATGAGCAGTTCTTC
TRBV7-6	-	-	TRBJ2-1	CASNLGGGSNKYNEQFF	TGTGCCAGCAATTTGGGGGGGGGCTCGAATAAGTACAATGAGCAGTTCTTC
TRBV6-1	TRBD1	-	TRBJ2-2	CASSLSGTGFGELFF	TGTGCCAGCAGTCTCTCCGGGACAGGGTTCGGGGAGCTGTTTTTT
TRBV6-5	-	-	TRBJ1-1	CASSRESGTEAFF	TGTGCCAGCAGCAGGGAAAGCGGCACTGAAGCTTTCTTT
TRBV2	-	-	TRBJ2-2	CASSEALPGGELFF	TGTGCCAGCAGTGAAGCGCTTCCTGGCGGGGAGCTGTTTTTT
TRBV7-9	-	once	TRBJ2-7	CASSRGRESYEQYF	TGTGCCAGCAGCCGTGGCAGGGAGTCCTACGAGCAGTACTTC
TRBV4-3	-	-	TRBJ1-2	CASSQAGEERNYGYTF	TGCGCCAGCAGCCAAGCCGGCGAGGAGCGAAACTATGGCTACACCTTC
TRBV4-1	-	-	TRBJ2-1	CASSQAPGAYNEQFF	TGCGCCAGCAGCCAAGCCCCGGGTGCCTACAATGAGCAGTTCTTC
TRBV10-3	-	-	TRBJ1-5	CAISESTRTQPQHF	TGTGCCATCAGTGAGTCGACACGCACTCAGCCCCAGCATTTT
TRBV2	TRBD1	-	TRBJ1-4	CASSDPGQGEDEKLFF	TGTGCCAGCAGTGACCCTGGACAGGGGGAGGATGAAAAACTGTTTTTT
TRBV19	TRBD2	-	TRBJ2-1	CASSNPGLGHNEQFF	TGTGCCAGTAGCAATCCGGGACTAGGACATAATGAGCAGTTCTTC
TRBV10-1	-	-	TRBJ1-5	CASSESRGNQPQHF	TGCGCCAGCAGTGAATCCAGGGGCAATCAGCCCCAGCATTTT
TRBV27	-	-	TRBJ2-3	CASSLGGGQLTDTQYF	TGTGCCAGCAGTTTAGGCGGGGGACAGCTGACAGATACGCAGTATTTT
TRBV7-9	TRBD2	-	TRBJ2-1	CASSLPPGLAGVDEQFF	TGTGCCAGCAGCTTACCTCCGGGACTAGCGGGGGTCGATGAGCAGTTCTTC
TRBV13	TRBD2	-	TRBJ2-7	CASSSRLAGADEQYF	TGTGCCAGCAGCTCCCGACTAGCGGGGGCCGACGAGCAGTACTTC
TRBV11-2	-	-	TRBJ1-2	CASSGGAHNGYTF	TGTGCCAGCAGCGGGGGGGCCCACAATGGCTACACCTTC
TRBV19	-	once	TRBJ1-1	CASSSRQELRREAFF	TGTGCCAGTAGTTCCCGACAGGAGCTGAGGAGGGAAGCTTTCTTT
TRBV6-5	-	-	TRBJ2-7	CASSVNPGRSYEQYF	TGTGCCAGCAGTGTAAATCCGGGACGGTCCTACGAGCAGTACTTC
TRBV6-5	-	-	TRBJ2-5	CASSYSVEGLETQYF	TGTGCCAGCAGTTACTCTGTCGAGGGGCTAGAGACCCAGTACTTC
TRBV27	-	once	TRBJ1-1	CASSLLTGPGAFF	TGTGCCAGCAGTTTATTGACAGGACCTGGGGCTTTCTTT
TRBV7-2	-	few	TRBJ2-3	CASSWGAGSTDTQYF	TGTGCCAGCAGCTGGGGGGCAGGGAGCACAGATACGCAGTATTTT
TRBV4-1	-	-	TRBJ2-1	CASTREGGGPFF	TGCGCCAGCACGCGAGAGGGGGGGGGTCCGTTCTTC
TRBV4-1	TRBD1	-	TRBJ2-7	CASSPLDRGPYEQYF	TGCGCCAGCAGCCCCTTGGACAGGGGTCCCTACGAGCAGTACTTC
TRBV27	-	-	TRBJ1-6	CASRLVSSYNSPLHF	TGTGCCAGCAGATTGGTGAGCTCCTATAATTCACCCCTCCACTTT
TRBV4-2	TRBD2	few	TRBJ2-7	CASSQESGGGYEQYF	TGTGCCAGCAGCCAAGAGAGCGGGGGGGGCTACGAGCAGTACTTC
TRBV7-9	TRBD2	-	TRBJ2-7	CASRGGLAYEQYF	TGTGCCAGCAGGGGGGGACTAGCCTACGAGCAGTACTTC
TRBV7-6	-	-	TRBJ1-1	CASSLLGGPEAFF	TGTGCCAGCAGCTTACTCGGGGGCCCTGAAGCTTTCTTT
TRBV2	TRBD2	-	TRBJ2-5	CASSDPDSGGVQETQYF	TGTGCCAGCAGTGATCCTGATAGCGGGGGGGTTCAAGAGACCCAGTACTTC
TRBV14	-	-	TRBJ2-7	CASSQGRGGYEQYF	TGTGCCAGCAGCCAAGGCAGGGGAGGCTACGAGCAGTACTTC
TRBV6-1	TRBD1	-	TRBJ1-1	CASRDRVGTEAFF	TGTGCCAGCAGGGACAGGGTTGGTACTGAAGCTTTCTTT